Below, one TCR beta chain is given with its context. The antigen is undetermined. Using immunoSEQ multiplex PCR, the repertoire was profiled, and TCRdb retains in-frame clones only, with some absent. The sample consists of about 120,000 clones, around nine tenths of them appearing once. Germline values: CDR1 SGHTA, CDR2 FQGNSA. The CDR3 has 13 amino acids. The V gene lost 5 bases and the J gene lost 4 bases, with 11 bases spanning the gap. The data stem from a study of T cell clones after liver transplantation. Findings and limits, study-wide: Rather than being deleted, graft donor-reactive T cells may have moved into the graft. Compared with third party-reactive sequences, donor-reactive ones declined more, independent of withdrawal success. Post-transplant time points were not standardized, so conclusions are preliminary.

The starting material was CD4+ T cells from blood, obtained 12 months after liver transplant. The chain links TRBV7-2 to TRBJ2-5; no reliable D call. The TCR originated in a human patient who received a liver transplant. T cells may partly derive from the graft donor. CDR3 coding DNA: TGTGCCAGCAGCCGGACGTTCGCAGAGACCCAGTACTTC. It codes for CASSRTFAETQYF.